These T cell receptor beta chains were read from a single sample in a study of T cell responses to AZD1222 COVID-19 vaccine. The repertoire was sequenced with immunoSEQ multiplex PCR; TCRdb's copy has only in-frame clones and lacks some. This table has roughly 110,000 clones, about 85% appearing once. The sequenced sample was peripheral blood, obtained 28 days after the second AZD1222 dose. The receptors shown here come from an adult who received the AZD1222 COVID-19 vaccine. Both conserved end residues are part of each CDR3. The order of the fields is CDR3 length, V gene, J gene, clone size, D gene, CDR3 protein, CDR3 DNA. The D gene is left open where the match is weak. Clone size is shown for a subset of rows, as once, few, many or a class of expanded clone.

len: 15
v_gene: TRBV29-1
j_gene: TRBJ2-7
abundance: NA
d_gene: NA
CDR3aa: CSVEEAQGKRYEQYF
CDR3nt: TGCAGCGTTGAAGAGGCGCAGGGGAAAAGGTACGAGCAGTACTTC

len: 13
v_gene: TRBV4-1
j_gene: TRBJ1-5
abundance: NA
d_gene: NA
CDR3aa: CASSQDINQPQHF
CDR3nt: TGCGCCAGCAGCCAAGATATCAACCAGCCCCAGCATTTT

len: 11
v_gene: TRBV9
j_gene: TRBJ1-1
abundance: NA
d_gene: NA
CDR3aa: CASGGDTEAFF
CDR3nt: TGTGCCAGCGGGGGAGACACTGAAGCTTTCTTT

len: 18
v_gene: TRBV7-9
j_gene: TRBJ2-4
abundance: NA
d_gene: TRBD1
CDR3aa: CASSSRNTGVEAKNIQYF
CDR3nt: TGTGCCAGCAGCTCTAGGAACACAGGGGTGGAGGCCAAAAACATTCAGTACTTC

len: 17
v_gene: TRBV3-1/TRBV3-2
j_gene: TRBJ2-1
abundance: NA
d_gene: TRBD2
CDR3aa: CASSGTSGGSSYNEQFF
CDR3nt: TGTGCCAGCAGCGGGACTAGCGGGGGGAGCTCCTACAATGAGCAGTTCTTC

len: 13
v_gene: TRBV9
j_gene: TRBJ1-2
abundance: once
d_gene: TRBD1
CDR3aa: CASSPMRQGVYTF
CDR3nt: TGTGCCAGCAGCCCAATGAGACAGGGGGTCTACACCTTC

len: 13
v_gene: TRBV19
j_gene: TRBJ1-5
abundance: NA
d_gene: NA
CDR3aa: CASSAGGNQPQHF
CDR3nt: TGTGCCAGTAGTGCAGGGGGCAATCAGCCCCAGCATTTT

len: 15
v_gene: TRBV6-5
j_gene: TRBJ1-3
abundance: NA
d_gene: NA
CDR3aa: CASRITGYSGNTIYF
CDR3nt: TGTGCCAGCAGAATCACAGGTTACTCTGGAAACACCATATATTTT

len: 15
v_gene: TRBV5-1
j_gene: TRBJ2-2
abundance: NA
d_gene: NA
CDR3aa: CASSEGTKNTGELFF
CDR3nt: TGCGCCAGCAGCGAGGGGACAAAGAACACCGGGGAGCTGTTTTTT

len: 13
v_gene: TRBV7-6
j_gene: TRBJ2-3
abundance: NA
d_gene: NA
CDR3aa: CASSLEGTDTQYF
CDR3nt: TGTGCCAGCAGCTTAGAGGGGACAGATACGCAGTATTTT

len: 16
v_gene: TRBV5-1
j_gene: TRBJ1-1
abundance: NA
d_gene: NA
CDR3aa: CASSLAPTGPETEAFF
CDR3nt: TGCGCCAGCAGCTTGGCCCCAACAGGGCCCGAAACTGAAGCTTTCTTT

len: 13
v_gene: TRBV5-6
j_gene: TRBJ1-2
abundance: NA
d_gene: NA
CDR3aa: CASSLPAVVGYTF
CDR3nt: TGTGCCAGCAGCTTACCGGCAGTTGTAGGCTACACCTTC

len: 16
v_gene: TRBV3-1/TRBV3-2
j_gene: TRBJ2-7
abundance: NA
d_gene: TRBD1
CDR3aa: CASSPWTGSGTYEQYF
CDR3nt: TGTGCCAGCAGCCCATGGACAGGGAGTGGGACCTACGAGCAGTACTTC

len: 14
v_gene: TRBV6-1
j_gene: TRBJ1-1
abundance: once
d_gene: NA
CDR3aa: CASSEGGLGTEAFF
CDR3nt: TGTGCCAGCAGTGAGGGGGGGTTAGGTACTGAAGCTTTCTTT

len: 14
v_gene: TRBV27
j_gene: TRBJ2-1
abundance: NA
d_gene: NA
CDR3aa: CASSSGTYYNEQFF
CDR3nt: TGTGCCAGCAGTTCCGGGACTTATTACAATGAGCAGTTCTTC

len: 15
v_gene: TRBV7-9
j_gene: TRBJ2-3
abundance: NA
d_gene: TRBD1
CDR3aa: CASSSVWDRVDTQYF
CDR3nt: TGTGCCAGCAGCTCCGTATGGGACAGGGTTGATACGCAGTATTTT

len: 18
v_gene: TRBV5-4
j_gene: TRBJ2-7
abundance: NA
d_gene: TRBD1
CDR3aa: CASSLGQGKILLTYEQYF
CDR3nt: TGTGCCAGCAGCCTTGGACAGGGGAAGATACTGTTAACCTACGAGCAGTACTTC

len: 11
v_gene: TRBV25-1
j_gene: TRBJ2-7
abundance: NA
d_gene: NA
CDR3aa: CASSATGPQYF
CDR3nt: TGTGCCAGCAGTGCTACAGGTCCCCAGTACTTC

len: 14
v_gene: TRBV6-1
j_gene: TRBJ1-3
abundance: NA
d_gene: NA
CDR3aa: CASSERAGGNTIYF
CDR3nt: TGTGCCAGCAGTGAACGGGCCGGAGGAAACACCATATATTTT

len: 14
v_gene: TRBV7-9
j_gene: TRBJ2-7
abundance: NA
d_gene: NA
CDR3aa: CASSLSSAVYEQYF
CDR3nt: TGTGCCAGCAGCTTAAGTTCCGCGGTCTACGAGCAGTACTTC

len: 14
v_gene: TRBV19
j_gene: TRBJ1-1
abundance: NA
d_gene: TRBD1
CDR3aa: CASSHLTGGVEAFF
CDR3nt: TGTGCCAGTAGCCACCTGACAGGGGGGGTTGAAGCTTTCTTT

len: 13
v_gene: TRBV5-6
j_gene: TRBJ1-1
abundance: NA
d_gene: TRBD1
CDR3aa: CASSLEGQGGAFF
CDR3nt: TGTGCCAGCAGCTTGGAGGGACAGGGTGGAGCTTTCTTT